The 2 T cell receptor beta chains given below trace back to one sample, sequenced in a study of cytomegalovirus exposure and HLA in healthy donors. It was with 60 Vbeta and 13 Jbeta primers that the PCR ran. The repertoire was sequenced with immunoSEQ multiplex PCR; TCRdb's copy has only in-frame clones and lacks some. The sample contains around 200,000 clones, over 70% of which appear only once. The sequenced sample was PBMCs. The receptor set was obtained from an older woman in good health and CMV-seropositive.

Written as DNA, the CDR3 is TGTGCCAGCAGCCTAGGGACTAACCAAGAGACCCAGTACTTC. As protein: CASSLGTNQETQYF. The chain is built from TRBV7-7 and TRBJ2-5, with 7 bases matching TRBD2. Germline lookup yields CDR1 SSHAT and CDR2 FNYEAQ (reference sequence). The CDR3 totals 14 residues. Trimming cost V 5 bases and J 0 bases; bases outside gene matches: 3.

This clone has just a few counts. V gene TRBV5-4 combines with J gene TRBJ2-2; D unresolved. Germline assignment: CDR1 SGHNT and CDR2 YYREEE (reference sequence). The CDR3 has 13 residues. V was cut by 4 bases and J by 3 bases, with 7 bases left in between. The CDR3 loop is CASSRVDTGELFF. CDR3 nucleotide sequence: TGTGCCAGCAGCCGGGTCGACACCGGGGAGCTGTTTTTT.